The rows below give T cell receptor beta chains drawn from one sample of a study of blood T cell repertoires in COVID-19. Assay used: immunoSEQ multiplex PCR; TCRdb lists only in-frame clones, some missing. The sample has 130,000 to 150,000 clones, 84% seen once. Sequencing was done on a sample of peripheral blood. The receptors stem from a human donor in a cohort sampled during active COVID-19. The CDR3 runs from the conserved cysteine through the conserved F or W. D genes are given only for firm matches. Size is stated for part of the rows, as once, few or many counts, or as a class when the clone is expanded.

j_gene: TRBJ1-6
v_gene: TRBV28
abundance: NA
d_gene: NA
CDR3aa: CASSSDYKGGWHSPLHF
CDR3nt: TGTGCCAGCAGTTCCGACTACAAAGGAGGCTGGCATTCACCCCTCCACTTT

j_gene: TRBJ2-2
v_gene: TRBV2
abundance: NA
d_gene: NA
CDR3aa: CASSPFGELFF
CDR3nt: TGTGCCAGCAGCCCCTTCGGGGAGCTGTTTTTT

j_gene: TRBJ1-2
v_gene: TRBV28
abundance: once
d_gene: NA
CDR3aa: CASAVRNYGYTF
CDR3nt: TGTGCCAGTGCGGTGAGAAACTATGGCTACACCTTC

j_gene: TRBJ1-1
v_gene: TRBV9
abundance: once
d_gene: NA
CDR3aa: CASSVGQLSTEAFF
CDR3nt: TGTGCCAGCAGCGTAGGACAGCTAAGCACTGAAGCTTTCTTT

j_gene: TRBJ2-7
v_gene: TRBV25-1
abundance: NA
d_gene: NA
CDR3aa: CASTPAGNSYEQYF
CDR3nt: TGTGCCAGCACCCCCGCGGGGAACTCCTACGAGCAGTACTTC

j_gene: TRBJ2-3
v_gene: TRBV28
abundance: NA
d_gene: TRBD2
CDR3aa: CASSRTSGGAGDTQYF
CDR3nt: TGTGCCAGCAGTAGGACTAGCGGGGGGGCCGGAGATACGCAGTATTTT

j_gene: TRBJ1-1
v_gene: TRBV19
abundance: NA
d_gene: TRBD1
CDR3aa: CASSIGQGSAFF
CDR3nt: TGTGCCAGTAGTATAGGACAGGGTTCAGCTTTCTTT

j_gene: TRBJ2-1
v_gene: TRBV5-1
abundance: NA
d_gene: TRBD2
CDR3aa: CASSRQLAGVYNEQFF
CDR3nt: TGCGCCAGCAGCCGCCAACTAGCGGGGGTCTACAATGAGCAGTTCTTC

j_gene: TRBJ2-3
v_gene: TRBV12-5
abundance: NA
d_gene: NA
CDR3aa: CASGLVAGSTDTQYF
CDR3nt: TGTGCTAGTGGTTTGGTAGCAGGAAGCACAGATACGCAGTATTTT

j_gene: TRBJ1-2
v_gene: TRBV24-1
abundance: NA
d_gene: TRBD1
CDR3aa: CATSGGRTGLDGYTF
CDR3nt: TGTGCCACCAGTGGAGGGAGGACAGGGCTGGATGGCTACACCTTC

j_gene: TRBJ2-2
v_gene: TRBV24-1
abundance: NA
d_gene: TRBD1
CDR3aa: CATSGGDRDPGELFF
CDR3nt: TGTGCCACCAGTGGGGGGGACAGGGACCCCGGGGAGCTGTTTTTT

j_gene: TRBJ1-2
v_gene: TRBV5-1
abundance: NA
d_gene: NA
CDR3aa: CASSLGQTHYGYTF
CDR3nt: TGCGCCAGCAGCTTGGGACAGACCCACTATGGCTACACCTTC

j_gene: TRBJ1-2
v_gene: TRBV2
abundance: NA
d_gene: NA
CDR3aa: CALSPPSPRGLYGYTF
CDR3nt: TGTGCTCTCAGTCCCCCAAGCCCCAGGGGCCTCTATGGCTACACCTTC

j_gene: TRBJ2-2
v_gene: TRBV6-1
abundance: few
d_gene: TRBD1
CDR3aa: CASSEGTGGAGGTGELFF
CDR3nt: TGTGCCAGCAGTGAGGGGACAGGGGGCGCCGGCGGCACCGGGGAGCTGTTTTTT

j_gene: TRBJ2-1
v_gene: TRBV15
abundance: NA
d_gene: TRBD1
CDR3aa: CATSESRTGGNNEQFF
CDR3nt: TGTGCCACCAGCGAGTCAAGGACAGGTGGAAACAATGAGCAGTTCTTC

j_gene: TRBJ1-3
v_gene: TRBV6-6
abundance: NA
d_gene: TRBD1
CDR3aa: CASSSPRQGGNTIYF
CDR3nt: TGTGCCAGCAGTTCACCCCGACAGGGCGGGAACACCATATATTTT

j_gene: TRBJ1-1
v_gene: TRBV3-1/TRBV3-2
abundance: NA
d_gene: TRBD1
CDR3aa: CASSQDGDREIAFF
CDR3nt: TGTGCCAGCAGCCAAGATGGGGACAGGGAAATCGCTTTCTTT

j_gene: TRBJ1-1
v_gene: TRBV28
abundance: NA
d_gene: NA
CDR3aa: CASSLSGQNTEAFF
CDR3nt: TGTGCCAGCAGTTTAAGTGGACAGAACACTGAAGCTTTCTTT

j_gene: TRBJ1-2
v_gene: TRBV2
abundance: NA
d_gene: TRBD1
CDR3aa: CASRTGTGYGYTF
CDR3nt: TGTGCCAGCAGGACCGGGACAGGGTATGGCTACACCTTC

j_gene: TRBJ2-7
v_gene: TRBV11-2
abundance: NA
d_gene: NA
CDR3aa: CASGQGTGGVYEQYF
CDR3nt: TGTGCCAGCGGCCAAGGAACAGGGGGGGTCTACGAGCAGTACTTC

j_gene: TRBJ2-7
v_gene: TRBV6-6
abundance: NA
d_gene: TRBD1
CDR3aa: CASDPREQGVGYF
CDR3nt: TGTGCCAGCGACCCCCGGGAACAGGGGGTTGGGTACTTC

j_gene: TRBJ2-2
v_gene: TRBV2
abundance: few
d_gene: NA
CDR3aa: CASSMGTPFAANTGELFF
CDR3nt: TGTGCCAGCAGTATGGGGACACCATTTGCAGCGAACACCGGGGAGCTGTTTTTT

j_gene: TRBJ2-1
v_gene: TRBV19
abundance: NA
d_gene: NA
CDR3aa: CASSMGAEYNEQFF
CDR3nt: TGTGCCAGTAGTATGGGGGCTGAATACAATGAGCAGTTCTTC

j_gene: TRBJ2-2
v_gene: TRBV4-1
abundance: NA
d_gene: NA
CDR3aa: CASEGGNTGELFF
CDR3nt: TGCGCCAGCGAGGGCGGTAACACCGGGGAGCTGTTTTTT

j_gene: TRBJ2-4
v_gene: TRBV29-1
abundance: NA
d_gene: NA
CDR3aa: CSVVPPTELAKNIQYF
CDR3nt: TGCAGCGTTGTCCCTCCGACAGAGTTAGCCAAAAACATTCAGTACTTC

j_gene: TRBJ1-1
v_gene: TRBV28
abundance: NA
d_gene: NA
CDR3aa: CASSYSNTEAFF
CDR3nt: TGTGCCAGCAGTTACAGTAACACTGAAGCTTTCTTT

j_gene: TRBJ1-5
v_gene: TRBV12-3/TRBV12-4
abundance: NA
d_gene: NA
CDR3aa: CASSSDDRGPQHF
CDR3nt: TGTGCCAGCAGTTCAGACGACCGGGGGCCCCAGCATTTT

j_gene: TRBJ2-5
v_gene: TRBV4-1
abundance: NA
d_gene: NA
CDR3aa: CASSQPGPGETQYF
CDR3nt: TGCGCCAGCAGCCAACCGGGCCCAGGGGAGACCCAGTACTTC

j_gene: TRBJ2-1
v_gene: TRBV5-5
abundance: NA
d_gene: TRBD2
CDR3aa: CASRLREDTYNEQFF
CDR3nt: TGTGCCAGCAGATTACGGGAGGACACCTACAATGAGCAGTTCTTC

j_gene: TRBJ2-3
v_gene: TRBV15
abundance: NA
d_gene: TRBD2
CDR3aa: CATARGVSTDTQYF
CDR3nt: TGTGCCACCGCGCGGGGGGTTAGCACAGATACGCAGTATTTT

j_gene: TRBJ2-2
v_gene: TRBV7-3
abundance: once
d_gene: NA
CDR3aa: CASSPLTVNTGELFF
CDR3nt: TGTGCCAGCAGCCCTCTCACGGTTAACACCGGGGAGCTGTTTTTT

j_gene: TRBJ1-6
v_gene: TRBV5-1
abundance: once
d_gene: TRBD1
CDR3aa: CASSRTGTGDGSPLHF
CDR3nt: TGCGCCAGCAGCAGGACCGGGACAGGGGATGGGTCACCCCTCCACTTT

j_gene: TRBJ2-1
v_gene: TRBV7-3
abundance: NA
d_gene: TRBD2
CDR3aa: CASSPLAGGYNEQFF
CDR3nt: TGTGCCAGCAGCCCACTAGCGGGGGGTTACAATGAGCAGTTCTTC

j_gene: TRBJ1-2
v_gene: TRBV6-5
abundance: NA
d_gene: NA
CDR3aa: CASSYSAGVTGYTF
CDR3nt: TGTGCCAGCAGTTACTCAGCCGGGGTGACCGGCTACACCTTC

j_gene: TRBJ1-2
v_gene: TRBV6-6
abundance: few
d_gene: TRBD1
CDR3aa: CASSPRQGGRGYTF
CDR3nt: TGTGCCAGCAGTCCTCGACAGGGCGGCCGTGGCTACACCTTC

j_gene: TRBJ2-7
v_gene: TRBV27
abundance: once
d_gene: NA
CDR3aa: CASSLQGATYEQYF
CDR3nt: TGTGCCAGCAGTTTACAGGGTGCGACCTACGAGCAGTACTTC

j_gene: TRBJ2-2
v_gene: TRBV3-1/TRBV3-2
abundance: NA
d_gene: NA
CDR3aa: CASSQVRTGELFF
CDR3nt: TGTGCCAGCAGCCAAGTTAGAACCGGGGAGCTGTTTTTT

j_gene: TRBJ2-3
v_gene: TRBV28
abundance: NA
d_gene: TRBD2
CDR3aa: CASSQISGGARDTQYF
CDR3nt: TGTGCCAGCAGCCAAATCAGCGGGGGGGCCCGGGATACGCAGTATTTT

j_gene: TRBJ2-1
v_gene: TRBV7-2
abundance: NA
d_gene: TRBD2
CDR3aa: CASSFPPRLAGGNEQFF
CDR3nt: TGTGCCAGCAGCTTCCCACCGCGGCTAGCGGGAGGGAATGAGCAGTTCTTC

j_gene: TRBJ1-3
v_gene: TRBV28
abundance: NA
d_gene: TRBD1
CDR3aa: CASHDANRGTTIYF
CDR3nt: TGTGCCAGTCACGACGCTAACAGGGGAACCACCATATATTTT

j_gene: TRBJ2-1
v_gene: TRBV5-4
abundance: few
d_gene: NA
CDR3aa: CASSLSGSNEQFF
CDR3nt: TGTGCCAGCAGCTTGTCCGGTTCCAATGAGCAGTTCTTC

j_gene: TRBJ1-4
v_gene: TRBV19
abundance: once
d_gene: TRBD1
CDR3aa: CASNGQGGSKEKLFF
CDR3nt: TGTGCCAGCAACGGACAGGGCGGTTCTAAGGAAAAACTGTTTTTT

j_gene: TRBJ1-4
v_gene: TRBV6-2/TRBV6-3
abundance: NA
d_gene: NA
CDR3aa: CASSYLRGPNEKLFF
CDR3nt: TGTGCCAGCAGTTACTTAAGAGGCCCCAATGAAAAACTGTTTTTT

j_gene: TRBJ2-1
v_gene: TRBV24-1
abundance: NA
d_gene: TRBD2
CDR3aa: CATSDYLAGAGYEQFF
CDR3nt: TGTGCCACCAGTGATTATCTAGCGGGGGCAGGGTATGAGCAGTTCTTC

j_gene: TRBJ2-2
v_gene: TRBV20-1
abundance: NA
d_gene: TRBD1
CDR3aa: CSASPGGQGDIRNTGELFF
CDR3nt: TGCAGTGCTAGTCCGGGGGGACAGGGGGATATACGGAACACCGGGGAGCTGTTTTTT

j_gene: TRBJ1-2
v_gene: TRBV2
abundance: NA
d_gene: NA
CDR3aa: CASSESGNYGYTF
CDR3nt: TGTGCCAGCAGTGAAAGCGGTAACTATGGCTACACCTTC